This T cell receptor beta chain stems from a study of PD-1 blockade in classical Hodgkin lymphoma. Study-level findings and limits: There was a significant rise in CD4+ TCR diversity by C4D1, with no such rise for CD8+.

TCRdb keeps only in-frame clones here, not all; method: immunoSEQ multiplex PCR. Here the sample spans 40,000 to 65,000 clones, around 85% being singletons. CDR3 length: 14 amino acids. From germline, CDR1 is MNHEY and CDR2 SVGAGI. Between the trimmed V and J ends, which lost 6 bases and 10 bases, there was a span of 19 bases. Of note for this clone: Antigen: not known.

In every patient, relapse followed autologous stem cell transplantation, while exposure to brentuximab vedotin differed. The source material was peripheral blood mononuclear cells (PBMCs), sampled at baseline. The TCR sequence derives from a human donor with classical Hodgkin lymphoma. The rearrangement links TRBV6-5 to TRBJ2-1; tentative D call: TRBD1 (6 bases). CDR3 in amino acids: CASRPSPDSWEQFF. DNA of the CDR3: TGTGCCAGCAGGCCGTCCCCGGACAGTTGGGAGCAGTTCTTC.